A selection of T cell receptor beta chains follows, all from one sample in a study of T cells after yellow fever vaccination. In TCRdb, the 5' RACE reads were re-called with MiXCR into one record per CDR3 protein. The table lists a few hundred thousand distinct CDR3 sequences, approximately 6.7% of them singletons. The sequenced sample was CD4+ T cells sorted from PBMCs, obtained on the day of the yellow fever booster vaccination. The receptor source for this set is a man aged 25-45 years who received the YFV17D yellow fever vaccine. Each CDR3 is given with its conserved first and last residue. The size field is filled for only some rows; it gives once, few, many or a size class.

V | size | CDR3
TRBV19 | - | CASSIVRVRSYNEQFF
TRBV11-1 | - | CASSSKVFRDPGITDTQYF
TRBV15 | many | CASRETGGVETQYF
TRBV7-3 | few | CASSLALNYEQYF
TRBV6-5 | many | CASSFQGAADTQYF
TRBV5-1 | many | CASSSRDRDYGYTF
TRBV10-3 | - | CDISDGLNYGYTF
TRBV4-3 | - | CASSQGYYGYTF
TRBV20-1 | many | CSARSSGNTEAFF
TRBV7-6 | few | CASSLVGLDQPQHF
TRBV20-1 | few | CSGLAGGVNEQFF
TRBV3-1 | many | CASSPIVGLAKNIQYF
TRBV29-1 | few | CSVGTDTDTQYF
TRBV29-1 | many | CSVGQDYEQYF
TRBV10-3 | - | CAISGNGANVLTF
TRBV20-1 | many | CSARAGGHYNEQFF
TRBV4-2 | - | CASSELGLSYEQYF
TRBV20-1 | many | CSARGLADTQYF
TRBV7-2 | - | CASSSTSGINDEQFF
TRBV19 | - | CASNALDSGGPQHF
TRBV11-2 | few | CASSLGGSGRVPYEQYF
TRBV12-3/TRBV12-4 | - | CASSPPGTTLSTDTQYF
TRBV18 | - | CASCPARDQPQHF
TRBV12-3/TRBV12-4 | many | CASSLTQGGTGANVLTF
TRBV7-2 | many | CASQVNTGELFF
TRBV7-8 | - | CASSLGGASGMGETQYF
TRBV13 | many | CASSPDASGRAQYF
TRBV7-2 | - | CASSQGQGMAYNEQFF